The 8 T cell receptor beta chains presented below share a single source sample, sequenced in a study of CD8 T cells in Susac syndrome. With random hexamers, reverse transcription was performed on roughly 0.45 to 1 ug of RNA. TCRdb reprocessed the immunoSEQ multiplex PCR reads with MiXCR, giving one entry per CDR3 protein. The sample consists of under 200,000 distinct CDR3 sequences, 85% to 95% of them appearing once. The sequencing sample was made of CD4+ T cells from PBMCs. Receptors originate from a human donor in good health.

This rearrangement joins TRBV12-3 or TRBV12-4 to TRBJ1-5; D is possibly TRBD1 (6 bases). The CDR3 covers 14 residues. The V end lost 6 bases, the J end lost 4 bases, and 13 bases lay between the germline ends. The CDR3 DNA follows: TGTGCCAGCAGCCTCGGGACAATTAATCAGCCCCAGCATTTT. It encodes CASSLGTINQPQHF.

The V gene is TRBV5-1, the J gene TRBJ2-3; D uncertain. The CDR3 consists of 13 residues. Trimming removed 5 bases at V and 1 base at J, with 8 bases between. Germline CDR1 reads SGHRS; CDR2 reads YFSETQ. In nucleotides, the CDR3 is TGCGCCAGCAGGGTGGACCGCACAGATACGCAGTATTTT. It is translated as CASRVDRTDTQYF. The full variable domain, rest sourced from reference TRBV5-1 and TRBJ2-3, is KAGVTQTPRYLIKTRGQQVTLSCSPISGHRSVSWYQQTPGQGLQFLFEYFSETQRNKGNFPGRFSGRQFSNSRSEMNVSTLELGDSALYLCASRVDRTDTQYFGPGTRLTVL.

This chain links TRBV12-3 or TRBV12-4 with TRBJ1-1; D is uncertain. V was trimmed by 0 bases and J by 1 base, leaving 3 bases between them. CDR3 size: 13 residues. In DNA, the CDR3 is TGTGCCAGCAGTTTAGCACAGAACACTGAAGCTTTCTTT. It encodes CASSLAQNTEAFF.

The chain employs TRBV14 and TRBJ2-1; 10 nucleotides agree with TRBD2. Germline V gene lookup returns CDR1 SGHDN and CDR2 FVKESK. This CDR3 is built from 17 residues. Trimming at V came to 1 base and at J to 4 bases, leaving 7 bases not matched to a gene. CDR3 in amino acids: CASSQARLAGVYNEQFF. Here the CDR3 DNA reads TGTGCCAGCAGCCAAGCTCGACTAGCGGGCGTATACAATGAGCAGTTCTTC.

This CDR3 reads CASSVGLAGDSYEQYF. CDR3 in DNA: TGTGCCAGCAGCGTCGGACTAGCGGGGGACTCCTACGAGCAGTACTTC. J is TRBJ2-7 and V is TRBV9; 13 nucleotides align to TRBD2. CDR3 length: 16 amino acids. Germline CDR1 reads SGDLS; CDR2 reads YYNGEE. J gave up 0 bases and V 2 bases, and 2 bases lay outside the gene matches.

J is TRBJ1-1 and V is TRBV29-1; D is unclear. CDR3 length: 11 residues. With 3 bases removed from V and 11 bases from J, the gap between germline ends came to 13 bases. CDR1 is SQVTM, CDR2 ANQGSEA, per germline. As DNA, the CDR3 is TGCAGCGTTGATCTCGGCCTCAAGGCTTTCTTT. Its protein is CSVDLGLKAFF.

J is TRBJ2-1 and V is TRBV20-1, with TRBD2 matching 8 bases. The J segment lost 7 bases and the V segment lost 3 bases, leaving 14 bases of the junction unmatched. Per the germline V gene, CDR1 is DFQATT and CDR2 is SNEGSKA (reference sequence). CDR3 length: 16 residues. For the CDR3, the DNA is TGCAGTGCTAGCATTACCGGGGGGGGCGAATTAAATGAGCAGTTCTTC. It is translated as CSASITGGGELNEQFF.

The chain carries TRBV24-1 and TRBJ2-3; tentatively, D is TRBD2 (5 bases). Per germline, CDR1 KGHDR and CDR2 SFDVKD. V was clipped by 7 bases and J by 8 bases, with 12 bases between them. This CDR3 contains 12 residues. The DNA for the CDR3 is TGTGCCACCAGCCGGGCCGAGGGTACGCAGTATTTT. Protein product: CATSRAEGTQYF.